This record covers a single T cell receptor beta chain. Its antigen is currently not known. This specimen belongs to a study of monozygotic twins with inflammatory bowel disease (dated by TCRdb to the late 2010s). A note on the overall study: The full study comprised about 28 monozygotic twin pairs: nine German pairs (four IBD-concordant, five IBD-discordant) and 19 IBD-discordant Danish pairs. The search for disease-associated traits relied mainly on comparing, within discordant pairs, IBD patients with their genetically identical healthy co-twins. Each individual had, on average, about 151 000 unique TCRalpha sequences and 181 000 unique TCRbeta sequences available for analysis.

The paper as a whole reports these results and caveats: Measured by the inverse Simpson index, TCRbeta repertoire diversity was lower in IBD patients than in their healthy co-twins. Compared with healthy twins, IBD patients shared fewer clonotypes with other individuals, and the difference was most pronounced in patients with signs of disease activity. Repertoire similarity did not differ between concordant and discordant twins, which could be due to limited statistical power. No single strong signal or clonotype linked to IBD turned up in the results, so the idea that one exists was not supported. Because patients received different immunosuppressive treatments, the repertoires may have picked up extra background noise and variability between individuals. The analysis was unable to tell apart different T cell subtypes.

From each donor, an approximately 2.3 ml peripheral blood sample was collected into PAXgene tubes and kept at -80 degrees C. Without T cell sorting, total RNA was isolated from whole blood using the PAXgene blood miRNA kit on an automated QIAcube. Peripheral blood from monozygotic twin pairs, either concordant or discordant for inflammatory bowel disease, underwent deep TCRalpha and TCRbeta repertoire profiling that used unique molecular barcoding. Smoking habits were recorded for all twin pairs, and individuals were classified as current, former or never smokers. Preparation of the library involved 5' RACE. Each TCR library was prepared from roughly 3,800 ng of total RNA. For each sample, cDNA was synthesized in eight separate reactions using SMARTScribe reverse transcriptase. During cDNA synthesis, unique molecular identifiers containing a 6-nucleotide sample barcode were introduced by template switching. Amplification of TCRalpha and TCRbeta cDNA involved two nested PCRs of around 16 and 10 cycles, and each PCR was followed by bead purification. Before amplification, the cDNA was treated with uracil DNA-glycosylase and purified using the QIAquick PCR purification kit. The second PCR added Illumina TruSeq-compatible adapters along with sample-specific barcodes. TapeStation and Qubit were used to check library quality and concentration, and 5 ng of each library was pooled. Sequencing of pooled libraries was carried out on an Illumina HiSeq2500 single-index Rapid Run using 2 x 100 bp reads and custom sequencing primers. Per the source publication's procedure: MiGEC version 1.2.6 was used for UMI-based consensus assembly to correct PCR and sequencing errors. MiXCR version 2.1.1 was used to carry out V(D)J alignment, clonotype assembly and CDR3 extraction. To normalise gene usage, clonotype sharing and MAIT/NKT TCR abundance, the analysis used the top 1000, 10 000 and 20 000 clonotypes per sample. After downsampling to 27 000 UMIs, diversity was calculated as the inverse Simpson index using the vegan R package. Paired Mann-Whitney U tests on discordant twin pairs were used, with Benjamini-Hochberg multiple-testing correction. One entry per CDR3 protein sequence results from the TCRdb reprocessing of the reads, with DNA left out. TCRdb, not the authors, supplied the V and J calls. This sample's clone table shows under 350,000 distinct CDR3 sequences. Clones ranked in the top ten supply 5.5% to 6.5% of the sample.

This sequence was found in a human donor with ulcerative colitis or Crohn's disease, or a healthy co-twin of an affected twin (not recorded which). The sequencing sample was made of blood.

CDR3 region: CASKDGNAYEQYF. This receptor chain uses TRBV2 and TRBJ2-7. Per the germline V gene, SNHLY is the CDR1 and FYNNEI is the CDR2. From its cysteine to its phenylalanine, the CDR3 spans 13 amino acids. No DNA is listed.